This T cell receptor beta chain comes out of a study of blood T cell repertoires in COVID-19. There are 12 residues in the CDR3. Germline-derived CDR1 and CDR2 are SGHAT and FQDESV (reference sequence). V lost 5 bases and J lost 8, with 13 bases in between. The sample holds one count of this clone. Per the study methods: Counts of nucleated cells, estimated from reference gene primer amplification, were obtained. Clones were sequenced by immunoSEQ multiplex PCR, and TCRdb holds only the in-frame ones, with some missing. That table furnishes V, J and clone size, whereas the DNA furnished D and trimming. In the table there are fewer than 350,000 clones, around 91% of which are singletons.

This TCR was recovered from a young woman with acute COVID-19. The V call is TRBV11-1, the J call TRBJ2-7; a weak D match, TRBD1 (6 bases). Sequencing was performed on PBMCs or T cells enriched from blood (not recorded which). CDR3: CASSRDTAKQYF. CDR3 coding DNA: TGTGCCAGCAGCCGGGACACGGCGAAGCAGTACTTC. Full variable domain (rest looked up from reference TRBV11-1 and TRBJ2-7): EAEVAQSPRYKITEKSQAVAFWCDPISGHATLYWYRQILGQGPELLVQFQDESVVDDSQLPKDRFSAERLKGVDSTLKIQPAELGDSAMYLCASSRDTAKQYFGPGTRLTVT.